In this sample, the clone carrying this TCR beta chain turned up once. Assay used: immunoSEQ multiplex PCR; TCRdb lists only in-frame clones, some missing. In the table there are 170,000 or so clones, 85% to 95% of which are singletons. The sample is drawn from a study of control samples from healthy donors and cancer patients. V was pared by 6 bases and J by 5 bases, with 16 bases between. The germline V gene has CDR1 MDHEN and CDR2 SYDVKM. This CDR3 region has 14 residues. The source material was blood. The sequence was collected from a woman in her late teens or twenties in good health. The chain carries TRBV28 and TRBJ2-5; possible D gene TRBD2, 5 bases. CDR3: CASRGGTRRETQYF. CDR3 bases: TGTGCCAGCAGAGGAGGCACCAGGAGGGAGACCCAGTACTTC.